A selection of T cell receptor beta chains follows, all from one sample in a study of cytomegalovirus exposure and HLA in healthy donors. Assay used: immunoSEQ multiplex PCR; TCRdb lists only in-frame clones, some missing. Found here are 120,000 or so clones, roughly 90% of them singletons; the top ten hold 1.4%. Sample: PBMCs. The receptors come from a woman in her thirties in good health and CMV-seropositive. CDR3s leave out the opening cysteine and the closing phenylalanine or tryptophan. The order of the fields is CDR3 length, J gene, V gene, clone size, CDR3 protein. A row's size may be missing; if present it is once, few, many or a size class.

14	TRBJ1-5	TRBV15	few	ATSHRDRGSNQPQH
15	TRBJ2-6	TRBV5-1	.	ASSSSGHSSGANVLT
10	TRBJ2-3	TRBV5-6	.	ASSLRGPRSY
13	TRBJ2-3	TRBV4-1	once	ASSPTGGDTDTQY
20	TRBJ1-6	TRBV27	.	ASSLRRTQDPPFVAYNSPLH
10	TRBJ2-7	TRBV28	.	ATWDRINEQY
10	TRBJ1-1	TRBV7-9	few	ASSQQGFEAF
13	TRBJ1-1	TRBV6-6	.	ASRGGPRMNTEAF
12	TRBJ1-5	TRBV19	.	ASSLRQGLRPQH
12	TRBJ1-1	TRBV2	.	ASSLGREVNEAF
11	TRBJ1-2	TRBV14	.	ASSPAGGYGYT
15	TRBJ2-1	TRBV5-1	.	ASSLFSSGGSYNEQF
12	TRBJ2-7	TRBV7-2	.	ASSLVGVAYEQY
10	TRBJ2-5	TRBV6-7	.	ASRGTAETQY
11	TRBJ2-5	TRBV27	.	ASRLRQSSTQY
13	TRBJ2-1	TRBV4-3	once	ASSQERQVVGEQF
13	TRBJ2-7	TRBV4-1	.	ASSQDHDTSYEQY
15	TRBJ2-5	TRBV5-6	once	ASSKTTGTSGARDQY
14	TRBJ2-3	TRBV7-2	once	ASSPGTSGGTDTQY
13	TRBJ2-3	TRBV5-4	.	ASSPGGEGRDTQY
14	TRBJ2-7	TRBV4-3	.	ASSQVVRQGMLEQY
13	TRBJ1-3	TRBV4-3	.	ASSQDIRGGNTIY
11	TRBJ1-6	TRBV19	.	ASSAGRNSPLH
13	TRBJ2-5	TRBV9	.	ASSPGGGDGETQY